This record covers a single T cell receptor (beta chain). Distinct nucleotide sequences in the sample also encode this CDR3. This sample stems from a study of long-term antiretroviral therapy in people with HIV. Across the study: Of all samples, the earliest predate the 2015 immediate-ART recommendation by about a decade.

Version v3.0 of the immunoSEQ assay was performed at survey level. Here immunoSEQ multiplex PCR was the method, and the copy in TCRdb shows in-frame clones only, minus some. The sample gives roughly 30,000 clones, 95% of which show up once; around 3.1% is in the top ten. CDR1 and CDR2 (germline): WNHNN, SYGVQD (reference sequence). The ends were cut back, 4 bases at V and 1 base at J, with 7 bases in the middle. There are 13 residues in the CDR3. The receptor was isolated from a middle-aged man with HIV. J is TRBJ1-1 and V is TRBV10-1; D not resolved. The source was unsorted PBMCs, collected 5.3 years after starting antiretroviral therapy. CDR3: CASSAGGNTEAFF. The CDR3 coding sequence is TGCGCCAGCAGTGCGGGCGGGAACACTGAAGCTTTCTTT.